The entry below describes one T cell receptor beta chain. The target antigen is unknown. Full-length variable regions came from constant-region reverse primers plus semi-nested Nested Universal Primer A PCR. TCRdb itself ran the 5' RACE reads through MiXCR, one entry per CDR3 protein. The sample yields about 62,000 distinct CDR3 sequences, under 35% seen once. Study results and caveats: Tumor Tregs overlapped most with tumor, then blood, naive CD4+ cells. Tumor memory CD4+ T cell TCR gene usage was found to cluster with blood and lymph node memory CD4+ cells and with lymph node naive CD4+ cells.

Trimming removed 5 bases at V and 1 base at J, with 8 bases between. The CDR3 loop spans 13 amino acids. Germline CDR1 SGHTA, CDR2 FQGNSA. The TCR was taken from a female donor with breast cancer. V usage is TRBV7-2 and J usage is TRBJ1-1; D is ambiguous. The material sequenced was tumor-infiltrating naive CD4+ T cells sorted from the breast tumor. Subset reported: naive CD4+ T cells, CD4+CD45RA+CD25-. CDR3 amino acids: CASSIGRNTEAFF. The DNA of the CDR3 is TGTGCCAGCAGCATAGGCAGGAACACTGAAGCTTTCTTT.